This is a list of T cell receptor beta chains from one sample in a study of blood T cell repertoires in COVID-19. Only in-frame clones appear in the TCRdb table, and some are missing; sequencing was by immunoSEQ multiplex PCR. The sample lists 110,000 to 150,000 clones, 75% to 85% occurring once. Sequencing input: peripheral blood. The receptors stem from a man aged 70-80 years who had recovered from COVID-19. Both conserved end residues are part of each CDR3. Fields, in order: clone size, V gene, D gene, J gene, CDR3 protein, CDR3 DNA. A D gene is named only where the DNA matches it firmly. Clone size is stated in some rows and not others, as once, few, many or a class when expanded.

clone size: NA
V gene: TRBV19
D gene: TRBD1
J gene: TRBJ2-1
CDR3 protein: CASSTGTAYNEQFF
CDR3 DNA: TGTGCCAGTAGTACCGGGACAGCCTACAATGAGCAGTTCTTC

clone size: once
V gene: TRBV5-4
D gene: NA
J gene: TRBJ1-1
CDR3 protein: CASSPGTKNTEAFF
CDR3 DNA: TGTGCCAGCAGCCCCGGGACAAAGAACACTGAAGCTTTCTTT

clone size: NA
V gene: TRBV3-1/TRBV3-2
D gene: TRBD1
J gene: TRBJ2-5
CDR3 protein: CASSQGTGGGETQYF
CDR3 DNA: TGTGCCAGCAGCCAAGGGACAGGGGGCGGCGAGACCCAGTACTTC

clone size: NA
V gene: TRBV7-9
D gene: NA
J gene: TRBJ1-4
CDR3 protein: CASSDLTGSINEKLFF
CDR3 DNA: TGTGCCAGCAGCGATCTAACAGGTTCAATTAATGAAAAACTGTTTTTT

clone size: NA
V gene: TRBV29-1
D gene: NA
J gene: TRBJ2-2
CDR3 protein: CSALRAGELFF
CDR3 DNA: TGCAGCGCCCTGAGAGCCGGGGAGCTGTTTTTT

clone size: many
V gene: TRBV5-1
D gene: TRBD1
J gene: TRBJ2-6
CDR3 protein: CASSRTGNGANVLTF
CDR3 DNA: TGCGCCAGCAGCCGGACAGGGAATGGGGCCAACGTCCTGACTTTC

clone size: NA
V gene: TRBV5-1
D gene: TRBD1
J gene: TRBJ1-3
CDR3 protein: CASSLSGGLDTIYF
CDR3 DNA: TGCGCCAGCAGCTTGTCAGGGGGCTTAGACACCATATATTTT

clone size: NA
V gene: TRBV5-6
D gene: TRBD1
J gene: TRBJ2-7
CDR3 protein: CASSTGTGVEQYF
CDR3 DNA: TGTGCCAGCAGCACCGGGACAGGGGTCGAGCAGTACTTC

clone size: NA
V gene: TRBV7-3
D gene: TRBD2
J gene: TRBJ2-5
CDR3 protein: CASSLYGLADTQETQYF
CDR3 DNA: TGTGCCAGCAGCTTATATGGACTAGCGGACACTCAAGAGACCCAGTACTTC

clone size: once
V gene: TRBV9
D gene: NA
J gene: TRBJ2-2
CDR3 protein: CASSVETRSGELFF
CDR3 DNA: TGTGCCAGCAGCGTAGAGACTAGGTCCGGGGAGCTGTTTTTT

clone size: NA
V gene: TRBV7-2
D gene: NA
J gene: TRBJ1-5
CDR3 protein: CASSPGGNSNQPQHF
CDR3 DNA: TGTGCCAGCAGCCCGGGGGGGAATAGCAATCAGCCCCAGCATTTT

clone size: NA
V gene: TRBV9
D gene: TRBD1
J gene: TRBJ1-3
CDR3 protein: CASSPGTGNSGNTIYF
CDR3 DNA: TGTGCCAGCAGCCCGGGGACAGGGAACTCTGGAAACACCATATATTTT

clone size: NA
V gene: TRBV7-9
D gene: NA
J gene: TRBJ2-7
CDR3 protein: CASSRRRESPSYEQYF
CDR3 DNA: TGTGCCAGCAGCCGAAGGAGGGAGAGTCCATCCTACGAGCAGTACTTC

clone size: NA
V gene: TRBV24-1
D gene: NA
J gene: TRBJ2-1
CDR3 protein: CATTKGEGSNEQFF
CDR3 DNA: TGTGCCACCACTAAAGGTGAGGGTAGCAATGAGCAGTTCTTC

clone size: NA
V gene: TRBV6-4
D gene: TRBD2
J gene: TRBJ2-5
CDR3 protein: CASSDAGEETQYF
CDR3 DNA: TGTGCCAGCAGTGACGCGGGGGAAGAGACCCAGTACTTC

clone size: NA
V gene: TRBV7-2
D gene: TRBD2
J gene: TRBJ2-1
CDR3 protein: CASSLSGRRHNEQFF
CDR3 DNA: TGTGCCAGCAGCTTGAGCGGGAGGCGTCACAATGAGCAGTTCTTC

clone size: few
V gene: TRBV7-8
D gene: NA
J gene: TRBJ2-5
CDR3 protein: CASSPSETQYF
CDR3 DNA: TGTGCCAGCAGCCCTAGTGAGACCCAGTACTTC

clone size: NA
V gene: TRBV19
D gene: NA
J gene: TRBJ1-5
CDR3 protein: CASSRSARDQPQHF
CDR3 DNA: TGTGCCAGTTCGCGGTCAGCCAGGGATCAGCCCCAGCATTTT